Listed below are T cell receptor beta chains from one sample, sequenced in a study of early T cells in non-severe SARS-CoV-2 infection. TCRdb processed the 5' RACE reads anew with MiXCR; each CDR3 protein has one entry. The sample lists 45,000 to 75,000 distinct CDR3 sequences, 5.6% seen once, with under 8% in the top ten. The sample comprised whole blood. Every receptor here comes from an adult who was a healthcare worker with PCR-confirmed SARS-CoV-2 infection or an uninfected control (not recorded which). Both conserved end residues are part of each CDR3. Each record gives: V gene, clone size, D gene, J gene, CDR3 protein, CDR3 DNA. D genes are given only for firm matches. Clone sizes are given selectively: once, few, many, or a class where the clone is expanded.

TRBV6-2/TRBV6-3	NA	NA	TRBJ2-1	CASTPVALRGEQFF	TGTGCCAGCACTCCTGTGGCCCTACGGGGGGAGCAGTTCTTC
TRBV2	few	NA	TRBJ1-1	CASGRNTEAFF	TGTGCCAGCGGACGGAACACTGAAGCTTTCTTT
TRBV19	many	TRBD2	TRBJ2-6	CASTLGGLANSGANVLTF	TGTGCCAGTACCCTTGGGGGACTAGCGAACTCTGGGGCCAACGTCCTGACTTTC
TRBV5-4	many	TRBD2	TRBJ2-5	CASSLWLWTSGGKETQYF	TGTGCCAGCAGCTTGTGGTTGTGGACTAGCGGGGGGAAAGAGACCCAGTACTTC
TRBV30	NA	NA	TRBJ2-7	CAWSRAYEQYF	TGTGCCTGGAGCCGAGCCTACGAGCAGTACTTC
TRBV4-1	few	NA	TRBJ1-5	CASSPRVSRGPNQPQHF	TGCGCCAGCAGCCCAAGAGTGAGCAGGGGCCCCAATCAGCCCCAGCATTTT
TRBV14	many	NA	TRBJ2-7	CASSQDRRGVYQQYF	TGTGCCAGCAGCCAAGACAGGCGGGGCGTCTACCAGCAGTACTTC
TRBV6-6	many	TRBD1	TRBJ2-1	CASSPGQLNEQFF	TGTGCCAGCAGTCCGGGACAGCTCAATGAGCAGTTCTTC
TRBV10-3	many	TRBD1	TRBJ1-2	CAISESSGQGFGYTF	TGTGCCATCAGTGAGTCTTCGGGACAGGGTTTTGGCTACACCTTC
TRBV7-7	many	NA	TRBJ2-2	CASSRSGGELFF	TGTGCCAGCAGCAGATCGGGCGGGGAGCTGTTTTTT
TRBV5-5	NA	TRBD1	TRBJ1-5	CASSGTGTEARFQPQHF	TGTGCCAGCAGCGGAACCGGGACAGAAGCCCGTTTTCAGCCCCAGCATTTT
TRBV7-9	many	NA	TRBJ1-6	CASSLRGGPNSPLHF	TGTGCCAGCAGCTTACGAGGGGGGCCCAATTCACCCCTCCACTTT
TRBV14	few	TRBD2	TRBJ2-3	CASSRTSGGLDTQYF	TGTGCCAGCAGCCGGACTAGCGGGGGACTAGATACGCAGTATTTT
TRBV6-1	few	NA	TRBJ1-5	CASSDRAVPLNQPQHF	TGTGCCAGCAGTGATCGGGCGGTACCGCTCAATCAGCCCCAGCATTTT
TRBV27	few	NA	TRBJ2-1	CASTQGGYNEQFF	TGTGCCAGCACCCAGGGAGGCTACAATGAGCAGTTCTTC
TRBV6-5	many	NA	TRBJ1-1	CASSYRTATEAFF	TGTGCCAGCAGTTACCGGACAGCCACTGAAGCTTTCTTT
TRBV27	many	NA	TRBJ2-1	CASGNGRGAYNEQFF	TGTGCCAGCGGGAACGGCAGGGGGGCTTACAATGAGCAGTTCTTC
TRBV30	few	NA	TRBJ1-1	CAWIVSKGEAFF	TGTGCCTGGATTGTCTCTAAAGGTGAAGCTTTCTTT
TRBV19	many	NA	TRBJ1-2	CASSTGSWGGYTF	TGTGCCAGTAGTACCGGCTCGTGGGGCGGCTACACCTTC
TRBV5-6	many	TRBD1	TRBJ1-1	CASSLQGATFF	TGTGCCAGCAGCTTACAGGGGGCGACTTTCTTT
TRBV2	many	TRBD1	TRBJ1-1	CASPGTEEAFF	TGTGCCAGCCCCGGGACAGAGGAAGCTTTCTTT
TRBV20-1	many	TRBD2	TRBJ2-1	CSASLAGVVNEQFF	TGCAGTGCTTCTCTAGCGGGAGTAGTCAATGAGCAGTTCTTC
TRBV7-2	few	NA	TRBJ2-7	CASSLASGSYEQYF	TGTGCCAGCAGCTTAGCTAGCGGAAGCTACGAGCAGTACTTC
TRBV5-1	NA	NA	TRBJ2-3	CASSFGRTDTQYF	TGCGCCAGCAGCTTTGGACGCACAGATACGCAGTATTTT
TRBV7-9	many	NA	TRBJ2-5	CASSLAVGRAGETQYF	TGTGCCAGCAGCTTAGCGGTCGGGAGAGCGGGAGAGACCCAGTACTTC
TRBV5-4	many	TRBD1	TRBJ2-7	CASGDSLEQYF	TGTGCCAGCGGGGACAGTCTGGAGCAGTACTTC
TRBV25-1	few	NA	TRBJ1-5	CASSPMGISLPQHF	TGTGCCAGCAGTCCTATGGGAATAAGTCTGCCCCAGCATTTT
TRBV25-1	many	NA	TRBJ2-1	CASSRPGIAVEQFF	TGTGCCAGCAGTAGACCAGGGATTGCCGTTGAGCAGTTCTTC
TRBV5-1	few	TRBD2	TRBJ2-3	CASSREGVEQQYF	TGCGCCAGCAGCCGGGAGGGGGTGGAACAGCAGTATTTT
TRBV11-1	NA	NA	TRBJ2-2	CASSLVPTGELFF	TGTGCCAGCAGCTTAGTCCCCACCGGGGAGCTGTTTTTT
TRBV27	NA	NA	TRBJ2-7	CASSLRRGTYEQYF	TGTGCCAGCAGTTTACGCCGGGGCACCTACGAGCAGTACTTC
TRBV19	NA	NA	TRBJ2-1	CASSRGNGRGNEQFF	TGTGCCAGTAGTAGGGGGAATGGCAGGGGCAATGAGCAGTTCTTC
TRBV14	NA	NA	TRBJ1-6	CASSQEINSPLHF	TGTGCCAGCAGCCAGGAGATCAATTCACCCCTCCACTTT
TRBV6-5	NA	TRBD1	TRBJ2-1	CASSYTQGEQWYEQFF	TGTGCCAGCAGTTACACACAGGGGGAGCAATGGTATGAGCAGTTCTTC
TRBV6-1	few	NA	TRBJ2-3	CASSEVSTDTQYF	TGTGCCAGCAGTGAAGTGAGCACAGATACGCAGTATTTT
TRBV27	few	NA	TRBJ2-1	CASSQSRVSSYNEQFF	TGTGCCAGCAGCCAAAGCCGGGTTAGCTCCTACAATGAGCAGTTCTTC
TRBV12-3/TRBV12-4	NA	NA	TRBJ1-6	CASSLGRTANSPLHF	TGTGCCAGCAGTTTGGGCAGGACCGCGAATTCACCCCTCCACTTT
TRBV5-1	NA	NA	TRBJ2-5	CASSLAEDLGETQYF	TGCGCCAGCAGCTTGGCCGAGGACTTAGGGGAGACCCAGTACTTC
TRBV4-3	NA	TRBD1	TRBJ2-3	CASRNQGADTQYF	TGCGCCAGCAGGAACCAGGGGGCAGATACGCAGTATTTT
TRBV13	many	TRBD1	TRBJ1-1	CASSRTGGTEAFF	TGTGCCAGCAGCCGGACAGGGGGCACTGAAGCTTTCTTT
TRBV6-1	many	NA	TRBJ1-1	CASSEGALGATEAFF	TGTGCCAGCAGTGAAGGGGCCCTGGGGGCCACTGAAGCTTTCTTT
TRBV5-4	many	TRBD2	TRBJ2-1	CASRRPASGRDSEQFF	TGTGCCAGCAGACGCCCCGCTAGCGGGAGGGATTCTGAGCAGTTCTTC
TRBV7-2	NA	NA	TRBJ1-2	CASSLFQGINYGYTF	TGTGCCAGCAGCCTATTCCAGGGAATTAACTATGGCTACACCTTC
TRBV7-2	NA	NA	TRBJ2-3	CASSLQSRDTQYF	TGTGCCAGCAGCTTACAATCGAGGGATACGCAGTATTTT
TRBV4-1	many	NA	TRBJ2-7	CASSLAYTGEYEQYF	TGCGCCAGCAGCTTAGCCTATACCGGGGAATACGAGCAGTACTTC